This T cell receptor (beta chain) was sequenced in a study of blood T cells in healthy people across ages. Findings and caveats of the study: TCR beta diversity, measured per million T cells, fell in a roughly linear way with age.

A second about 7 to 12 cycle PCR used barcoded and J-beta primers. Via MiXCR, TCRdb re-called the 5' RACE reads, giving one row per CDR3 protein. Of approximately 1,000,000 distinct CDR3 sequences detected, 40% to 45% appear once; the ten largest clones hold over 15%. The CDR3 runs 16 residues. The V segment lost 3 bases and the J segment 4 bases; nucleotides outside the gene matches: 5. Germline CDR1 LGHDT, CDR2 YNNKEL (reference sequence). The sample, around 10 milliliters of peripheral blood, was drawn from each donor. This clonotype was detected a few times. The antigen is unknown. The sequencing input was blood. This chain links TRBV3-1 with TRBJ2-5; the match to TRBD2 covers 13 bases. This receptor was obtained from a woman in her sixties or seventies in good health. CDR3 region: CASSHRTSGRGETQYF. The CDR3 bases are TGTGCCAGCAGCCACCGGACTAGCGGGAGAGGAGAGACCCAGTACTTC.